These 19 T cell receptor beta chains share one sample of origin, sequenced in a study of blood T cell repertoires in COVID-19. The method was immunoSEQ multiplex PCR; TCRdb's version includes in-frame clones alone and lacks a portion of them. This sample has 150,000 to 200,000 clones, with around 80% found just once. Sample: peripheral blood. The receptors stem from a woman aged 80 or over with active or convalescent COVID-19.

This clone was picked up a small number of times. The chain recombines TRBV3-1 (or the pseudogene TRBV3-2) with TRBJ1-3, with D possibly being TRBD1 (5 bases). The ends were cut back, 5 bases at V and 5 bases at J, with 19 bases in the middle. Per the germline V gene, CDR1 is LGHDT and CDR2 is YNNKEL (reference sequence). The CDR3 is 16 amino acids. Here the CDR3 DNA reads TGTGCCAGCAGCTCGGGGACTCACAATACCAGAAACACCATATATTTT. It codes for CASSSGTHNTRNTIYF.

The chain links TRBV7-9 to TRBJ2-7, with 9 bases matching TRBD1. CDR1 SEHNR and CDR2 FQNEAQ come from the germline V gene (reference sequence). J was trimmed by 3 bases and V by 5 bases; bases with no gene match: 2. The CDR3 spans 13 residues. CDR3 region: CASSLTGGYEQYF. The CDR3 region has the DNA TGTGCCAGCAGCCTGACAGGGGGCTACGAGCAGTACTTC.

The chain uses TRBV3-1 (or the pseudogene TRBV3-2) and TRBJ2-5, with D possibly matching TRBD2 (6 bases). The length of the CDR3 is 14 residues. CDR1 is LGHDT and CDR2 is YNNKEL in the germline V gene (reference sequence). V gave up 4 bases and J gave up 5 bases, with 14 bases separating them. The CDR3: CASSPKGGVETQYF. The CDR3 bases are TGTGCCAGCAGCCCTAAAGGCGGGGTCGAGACCCAGTACTTC.

This chain joins TRBV30 and TRBJ1-1, with 8 nucleotides matching TRBD1. The junction had 10 bases not matched to a gene; V was cut back by 0 bases and J by 4 bases. Germline loops: CDR1 GTSNPN, CDR2 SVGIG (reference sequence). CDR3 size: 16 residues. The CDR3 DNA sequence: TGTGCCTGGAGTGTCCGACAGGGGTTTTCCGCCACTGAAGCTTTCTTT. It translates to CAWSVRQGFSATEAFF.

The chain employs TRBV5-1 and TRBJ1-6; D gene uncertain. This CDR3 comprises 15 residues. Germline V gene lookup returns CDR1 SGHRS and CDR2 YFSETQ. Trimming removed 0 bases at V and 8 bases at J, with 12 bases between. The CDR3 protein is CASSLGTATDSPLHF. The CDR3 DNA reads as TGCGCCAGCAGCTTGGGTACAGCCACGGATTCACCCCTCCACTTT.

The chain combines TRBV2 with TRBJ2-6; 8 bases are shared with TRBD1. Germline CDR1 and CDR2: SNHLY and FYNNEI. Trimming at V came to 1 base and at J to 2 bases, leaving 4 bases not matched to a gene. The CDR3 spans 17 residues. This CDR3 is CASSEGSGGAGANVLTF. In DNA, the CDR3 is TGTGCCAGCAGTGAAGGGTCAGGGGGCGCTGGGGCCAACGTCCTGACTTTC. The complete variable domain, with remaining parts taken from reference TRBV2 and TRBJ2-6, reads EPEVTQTPSHQVTQMGQEVILRCVPISNHLYFYWYRQILGQKVEFLVSFYNNEISEKSEIFDDQFSVERPDGSNFTLKIRSTKLEDSAMYFCASSEGSGGAGANVLTFGAGSRLTVL.

This clone turned up a few times. The rearrangement links TRBV6-5 to TRBJ1-3, with no clear D. V shed 2 bases and J shed 0 bases, with 8 bases lying between them. Germline values: CDR1 MNHEY, CDR2 SVGAGI. This CDR3 spans 15 amino acids. CDR3: CASSYLSGSGNTIYF. The CDR3 DNA sequence: TGTGCCAGCAGTTACCTATCAGGCTCTGGAAACACCATATATTTT.

This clone appeared a few times. The V gene is TRBV19, the J gene TRBJ2-2, with TRBD1 identical over 8 bases. The CDR3 covers 15 residues. From germline, CDR1 is LNHDA and CDR2 SQIVND (reference sequence). The junction had 4 bases not matched to a gene; V was cut back by 3 bases and J by 4 bases. The CDR3 DNA reads as TGTGCCAGTAGTATTGCCAGGGGGCCCACCGGGGAGCTGTTTTTT. Its translation is CASSIARGPTGELFF. The complete variable domain, with remaining parts taken from reference TRBV19 and TRBJ2-2, reads DGGITQSPKYLFRKEGQNVTLSCEQNLNHDAMYWYRQDPGQGLRLIYYSQIVNDFQKGDIAEGYSVSREKKESFPLTVTSAQKNPTAFYLCASSIARGPTGELFFGEGSRLTVL.

This clone was observed a handful of times. The V call is TRBV5-1, the J call TRBJ1-5, with D perhaps matching TRBD1 (6 bases). The germline gives CDR1 SGHRS, CDR2 YFSETQ. The V end was cut by 0 bases, the J end by 6 bases, with 13 bases between. This CDR3 is built from 15 residues. The CDR3 DNA reads TGCGCCAGCAGCTTGGGAGGGGACACCGCTCAGCCCCAGCATTTT. Its translation: CASSLGGDTAQPQHF. Variable domain in full (rest from reference TRBV5-1 and TRBJ1-5): KAGVTQTPRYLIKTRGQQVTLSCSPISGHRSVSWYQQTPGQGLQFLFEYFSETQRNKGNFPGRFSGRQFSNSRSEMNVSTLELGDSALYLCASSLGGDTAQPQHFGDGTRLSIL.

V is TRBV12-3 or TRBV12-4 and J is TRBJ1-2; 7 bases are a match to TRBD1. Trimming took 2 bases from V and 5 from J; bases not matched to a gene: 2. This CDR3 contains 13 residues. The CDR3 DNA sequence: TGTGCCAGCAGTTTACCAGGGGGGTATGGCTACACCTTC. This encodes CASSLPGGYGYTF.

The rearrangement links TRBV15 to TRBJ2-4, with 9 bases aligning to TRBD1. Per the germline V gene, CDR1 is LNHNV and CDR2 is YYDKDF (reference sequence). The junction had 5 bases not matched to a gene; V was cut back by 0 bases and J by 5 bases. The CDR3 loop spans 16 amino acids. CDR3: CATSRDGTGRQNIQYF. The CDR3 nucleotides read TGTGCCACCAGCAGAGACGGGACAGGGCGCCAAAACATTCAGTACTTC.

This sequence joins TRBV30 and TRBJ1-1; D ambiguous. This CDR3 has 12 residues. CDR1 is GTSNPN and CDR2 is SVGIG in the germline V gene (reference sequence). The V and J ends lost 5 bases and 0 bases respectively, with 7 bases between them. CDR3 nucleotides: TGTGCCTGGGACGGTATGAACACTGAAGCTTTCTTT. Encoded protein: CAWDGMNTEAFF. Using reference TRBV30 and TRBJ1-1 for the parts outside the CDR3, the full variable domain is SQTIHQWPATLVQPVGSPLSLECTVEGTSNPNLYWYRQAAGRGLQLLFYSVGIGQISSEVPQNLSASRPQDRQFILSSKKLLLSDSGFYLCAWDGMNTEAFFGQGTRLTVV.

The rearrangement joins TRBV29-1 to TRBJ2-1; 12 bases agree with TRBD2. CDR3 length: 22 residues. CDR1 is SQVTM and CDR2 is ANQGSEA in the germline V gene. J gave up 0 bases and V 0 bases, and 18 bases lay outside the gene matches. The CDR3 DNA is TGCAGCGTTGAAGATCTTTCACGCCTAGCGGGGGGGGTCCCCCTCTCCTACAATGAGCAGTTCTTC. Encoded protein: CSVEDLSRLAGGVPLSYNEQFF.

The CDR3 reads CASSQDPARGNEQFF. CDR3 DNA: TGTGCCAGCAGCCAAGATCCGGCTCGAGGCAATGAGCAGTTCTTC. J is TRBJ2-1 and V is TRBV3-1 (or the pseudogene TRBV3-2); no clear D. The CDR3 has 15 residues. Trimming shortened V by 0 bases and J by 6 bases, and 12 bases separated the two germline ends. Germline CDR1 and CDR2: LGHDT and YNNKEL (reference sequence).

V usage is TRBV6-5 and J usage is TRBJ1-6; 7 bases line up with TRBD1. Germline CDR1 and CDR2: MNHEY and SVGAGI. V trimming: 9 bases; J trimming: 8 bases; junction bases outside the gene matches: 7. The CDR3 has 13 amino acids. The CDR3 DNA is TGTGCCAGTAGGGACAGCGGATATTCACCCCTCCACTTT. This sequence encodes CASRDSGYSPLHF.

This chain joins TRBV14 and TRBJ2-3; maybe TRBD1 (5 bases). The CDR3 sequence is 15 residues long. Per germline, CDR1 SGHDN and CDR2 FVKESK. Between the trimmed V and J ends, which lost 4 bases and 5 bases, there was a span of 16 bases. Written as DNA, the CDR3 is TGTGCCAGCAGCCCACCCGGACACCCAGGAGATACGCAGTATTTT. Encoded protein: CASSPPGHPGDTQYF.

The gene calls are TRBV3-1 (or the pseudogene TRBV3-2) and TRBJ1-2; TRBD1 aligns across 7 bases. The germline V gene has CDR1 LGHDT and CDR2 YNNKEL (reference sequence). This CDR3 region has 15 residues. The V gene end was trimmed by 3 bases and the J gene end by 3 bases; junction bases not matched to a gene: 7. The CDR3 bases are TGTGCCAGCAGCCATACAGGGGTAGAGGACTATGGCTACACCTTC. This gives the protein CASSHTGVEDYGYTF.

The chain couples TRBV5-6 to TRBJ2-7, with 7 bases identical to TRBD1. The CDR3 is 15 amino acids. V lost 4 bases and J lost 3; bases outside the gene matches: 10. The germline V gene has CDR1 SGHDT and CDR2 YYEEEE. The CDR3 region is CASSPDRAGHYEQYF. DNA of the CDR3: TGTGCCAGCAGCCCTGACAGGGCGGGTCACTACGAGCAGTACTTC.

Here the CDR3 reads CASSSLVSPYNEQFF. CDR3 DNA sequence: TGTGCCAGCAGCTCACTAGTATCCCCCTACAATGAGCAGTTCTTC. The chain is built from TRBV7-2 and TRBJ2-1, with TRBD2 as a possible D gene (5 bases). The CDR3 contains 15 residues. Germline lookup yields CDR1 SGHTA and CDR2 FQGNSA. V was trimmed by 4 bases and J by 2 bases, leaving 12 bases between them.